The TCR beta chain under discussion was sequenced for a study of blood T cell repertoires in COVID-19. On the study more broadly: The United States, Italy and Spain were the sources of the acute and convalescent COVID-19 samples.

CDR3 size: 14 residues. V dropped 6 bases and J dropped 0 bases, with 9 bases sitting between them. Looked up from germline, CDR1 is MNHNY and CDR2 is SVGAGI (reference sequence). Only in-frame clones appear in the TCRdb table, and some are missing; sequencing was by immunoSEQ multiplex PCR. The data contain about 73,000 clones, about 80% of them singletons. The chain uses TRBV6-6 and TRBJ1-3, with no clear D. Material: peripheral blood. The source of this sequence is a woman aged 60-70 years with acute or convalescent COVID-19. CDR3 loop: CASRPRSSGNTIYF. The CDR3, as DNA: TGTGCCAGCAGGCCCCGGAGCTCTGGAAACACCATATATTTT.